The 2 T cell receptor beta chains reported below all come from one sample, sequenced in a study of shared clonotypes between healthy human individuals. Libraries were prepared by immunoSEQ multiplex PCR; TCRdb keeps only in-frame clonotypes and omits some of them. The sample holds 2 million to 2.5 million clones; almost 96% are singletons and the top ten take around 0.13%. Input material: naive CD4+ T cells sorted from blood. Noted subset: CD45RA+ positively selected. The receptors were gathered from a man aged 18 to 29 in good health.

The table lists this clone with a count of one. The chain has TRBV4-3 and TRBJ1-3; no definite D call. Trimming stripped 3 bases from V and 4 bases from J, with 7 bases between. The CDR3 is made up of 13 amino acids. Germline CDR1 LGHNA, CDR2 YSLEER. CDR3 loop: CASSQELGNTIYF. DNA for the CDR3: TGCGCCAGCAGCCAGGAACTAGGAAACACCATATATTTT.

This chain connects TRBV30 to TRBJ2-7, with D maybe TRBD2 (6 bases). The CDR3 length is 12 residues. V was pared by 0 bases and J by 6 bases, with 9 bases between. Germline V gene sequence: CDR1 GTSNPN, CDR2 SVGIG (reference sequence). This CDR3 reads CAWSVRESEQYF. In DNA, the CDR3 is TGTGCCTGGAGTGTACGGGAGAGCGAGCAGTACTTC.